This T cell receptor beta chain derives from a study of cytomegalovirus exposure and HLA in healthy donors. Regarding the study as a whole: Later analysis suggested links between common viral pathogens and several top significant clusters. In a later analysis, donors in an Asian-associated ancestry cluster reportedly had fewer N-insertions in productive TCRs than the cohort mean.

Primers: 60 Vbeta forward and 13 Jbeta reverse. Generated by immunoSEQ multiplex PCR, the TCRdb table keeps only in-frame clones and is missing some. The table includes some 120,000 clones, about three quarters detected once. Comments on this clone: What it binds is not known.

The V segment lost 10 bases and the J segment 5 bases; nucleotides outside the gene matches: 8. The CDR3 has 14 amino acids. Looked up from germline, CDR1 is LNHDA and CDR2 is SQIVND (reference sequence). This sequence joins TRBV19 and TRBJ2-2; 9 bases align to TRBD2. Specimen: PBMCs. The source is a female donor in good health and CMV-seronegative. CDR3 loop: CATGASGTTGELFF. In DNA form, the CDR3 reads TGTGCCACGGGGGCTAGCGGGACGACCGGGGAGCTGTTTTTT. The entire variable domain, with the rest obtained from reference TRBV19 and TRBJ2-2, is as follows: DGGITQSPKYLFRKEGQNVTLSCEQNLNHDAMYWYRQDPGQGLRLIYYSQIVNDFQKGDIAEGYSVSREKKESFPLTVTSAQKNPTAFYLCATGASGTTGELFFGEGSRLTVL.